This TCR beta chain stems from a study of T-cell memory formation after mild COVID-19. V lost 2 bases and J 3 bases, leaving 2 bases between the germline ends. The CDR3 loop spans 11 amino acids. The germline V gene has CDR1 MNHEY and CDR2 SVGEGT. General study points: The SARS-CoV-2 specificity of second-wave clones reaching peak at day 37 remained unverified.

One entry per CDR3 protein results from TCRdb running MiXCR on the 5' RACE reads. The table shows about 110,000 distinct CDR3 sequences, with 9.5% to 15% occurring only once. Details on this clonotype: Antigen specificity is unknown.

Sequenced: PBMCs or a T cell subset sorted from them (not recorded which). The clonotype was recovered from an adult woman who had mild COVID-19 (a few samples of this study predate the infection). Cell type and time point are not known. This chain connects TRBV6-2 or TRBV6-3 to TRBJ2-7; D is ambiguous. The CDR3: CASSYLYEQYF. CDR3 nucleotides: TGTGCCAGCAGTTACCTCTACGAGCAGTACTTC.